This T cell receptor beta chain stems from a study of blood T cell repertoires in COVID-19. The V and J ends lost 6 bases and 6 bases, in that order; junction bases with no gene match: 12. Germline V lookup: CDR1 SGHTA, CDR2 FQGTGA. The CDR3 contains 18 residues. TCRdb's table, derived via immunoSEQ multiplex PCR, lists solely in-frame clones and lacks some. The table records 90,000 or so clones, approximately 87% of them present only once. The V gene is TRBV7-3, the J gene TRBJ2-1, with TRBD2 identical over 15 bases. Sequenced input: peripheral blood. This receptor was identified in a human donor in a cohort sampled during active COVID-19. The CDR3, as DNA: TGTGCCAGCAGAATCGGGACTAGCGGGGGGCGGTTGGTCAATGAGCAGTTCTTC. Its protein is CASRIGTSGGRLVNEQFF. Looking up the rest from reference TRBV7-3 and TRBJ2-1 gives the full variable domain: GAGVSQTPSNKVTEKGKYVELRCDPISGHTALYWYRQSLGQGPEFLIYFQGTGAADDSGLPNDRFFAVRPEGSVSTLKIQRTERGDSAVYLCASRIGTSGGRLVNEQFFGPGTRLTVL.